A selection of T cell receptor beta chains follows, all from one sample in a study of blood T cell repertoires in COVID-19. The data were produced by immunoSEQ multiplex PCR, yet TCRdb's version contains in-frame clones alone and is incomplete. This sample has more than 95,000 clones, with over 70% found just once. Sequencing was performed on peripheral blood. The receptor set was obtained from an elderly man with active or convalescent COVID-19. Each CDR3 is given with its conserved first and last residue. Fields, in order: D gene, clone size, J gene, V gene, CDR3 protein, CDR3 DNA. A D gene is named only where the DNA matches it firmly. Clone sizes are given selectively: once, few, many, or a class where the clone is expanded.

d_gene: TRBD1
abundance: -
j_gene: TRBJ1-4
v_gene: TRBV7-9
CDR3aa: CASSLGQGRGRGEKLFF
CDR3nt: TGTGCCAGCAGCTTGGGACAGGGCCGAGGACGGGGTGAAAAACTGTTTTTT

d_gene: -
abundance: -
j_gene: TRBJ2-1
v_gene: TRBV12-5
CDR3aa: CASGSILGDEQFF
CDR3nt: TGTGCTAGTGGTTCGATCCTTGGAGATGAGCAGTTCTTC

d_gene: TRBD1
abundance: once
j_gene: TRBJ1-4
v_gene: TRBV2
CDR3aa: CASRLGTGAEKLFF
CDR3nt: TGTGCCAGCAGACTAGGGACAGGGGCTGAAAAACTGTTTTTT

d_gene: TRBD1
abundance: -
j_gene: TRBJ2-7
v_gene: TRBV5-5
CDR3aa: CASSSTPGQVYEQYF
CDR3nt: TGTGCCAGCAGCTCCACTCCGGGACAGGTCTACGAGCAGTACTTC

d_gene: -
abundance: few
j_gene: TRBJ1-1
v_gene: TRBV18
CDR3aa: CASSPDITEAFF
CDR3nt: TGTGCCAGCTCACCGGACATCACTGAAGCTTTCTTT

d_gene: TRBD1
abundance: -
j_gene: TRBJ2-6
v_gene: TRBV7-2
CDR3aa: CASSSGQGTLSGANVLTF
CDR3nt: TGTGCCAGCAGCTCTGGACAGGGTACTCTCTCTGGGGCCAACGTCCTGACTTTC

d_gene: -
abundance: few
j_gene: TRBJ1-1
v_gene: TRBV11-2
CDR3aa: CASSLDPGRVDTEAFF
CDR3nt: TGTGCCAGCAGCTTAGATCCAGGCAGGGTGGACACTGAAGCTTTCTTT

d_gene: TRBD2
abundance: -
j_gene: TRBJ2-3
v_gene: TRBV6-4
CDR3aa: CASSPHPAGRADTQYF
CDR3nt: TGTGCCAGCAGCCCCCACCCGGCGGGGAGGGCAGATACGCAGTATTTT

d_gene: -
abundance: once
j_gene: TRBJ2-3
v_gene: TRBV9
CDR3aa: CASSAGSTDTQYF
CDR3nt: TGTGCCAGCAGCGCAGGGAGCACAGATACGCAGTATTTT

d_gene: -
abundance: -
j_gene: TRBJ1-6
v_gene: TRBV10-1
CDR3aa: CASTQGFSYNSPLHF
CDR3nt: TGCGCCAGCACTCAGGGTTTTTCCTATAATTCACCCCTCCACTTT

d_gene: TRBD2
abundance: -
j_gene: TRBJ2-3
v_gene: TRBV7-2
CDR3aa: CASSVLPSGGAPDTQYF
CDR3nt: TGTGCCAGCAGCGTCCTCCCTAGCGGGGGGGCCCCAGATACGCAGTATTTT

d_gene: TRBD1
abundance: -
j_gene: TRBJ2-7
v_gene: TRBV5-6
CDR3aa: CASSWGTGAYEQYF
CDR3nt: TGTGCCAGCAGCTGGGGGACAGGGGCCTACGAGCAGTACTTC

d_gene: -
abundance: -
j_gene: TRBJ2-1
v_gene: TRBV4-1
CDR3aa: CASSQNFQQGYEQFF
CDR3nt: TGCGCCAGCAGCCAAAACTTCCAACAGGGTTATGAGCAGTTCTTC

d_gene: -
abundance: -
j_gene: TRBJ2-5
v_gene: TRBV10-3
CDR3aa: CAISVTAQETQYF
CDR3nt: TGTGCCATCAGTGTGACTGCTCAAGAGACCCAGTACTTC

d_gene: -
abundance: -
j_gene: TRBJ1-3
v_gene: TRBV29-1
CDR3aa: CSVVSPRGNTIYF
CDR3nt: TGCAGCGTTGTTAGTCCGAGAGGAAACACCATATATTTT

d_gene: -
abundance: -
j_gene: TRBJ1-6
v_gene: TRBV14
CDR3aa: CASSQQGLTSPLHF
CDR3nt: TGTGCCAGCAGCCAACAGGGTTTAACGTCACCCCTCCACTTT

d_gene: TRBD2
abundance: -
j_gene: TRBJ2-5
v_gene: TRBV7-2
CDR3aa: CASSLGLAETQYF
CDR3nt: TGTGCCAGCAGCCTTGGACTAGCGGAGACCCAGTACTTC

d_gene: -
abundance: -
j_gene: TRBJ2-5
v_gene: TRBV7-2
CDR3aa: CASSPRPARRGQETQYF
CDR3nt: TGTGCCAGCAGCCCCCGCCCGGCGCGCCGGGGCCAAGAGACCCAGTACTTC

d_gene: TRBD2
abundance: once
j_gene: TRBJ2-2
v_gene: TRBV9
CDR3aa: CASSVLAGVNTGELFF
CDR3nt: TGTGCCAGCAGCGTATTAGCGGGGGTGAACACCGGGGAGCTGTTTTTT

d_gene: -
abundance: -
j_gene: TRBJ2-6
v_gene: TRBV5-1
CDR3aa: CASSLDRAGANVLTF
CDR3nt: TGCGCCAGCAGCTTGGACAGGGCTGGGGCCAACGTCCTGACTTTC

d_gene: -
abundance: -
j_gene: TRBJ1-5
v_gene: TRBV6-1
CDR3aa: CASSEREVGQPQHF
CDR3nt: TGTGCCAGCAGTGAAAGGGAGGTGGGCCAGCCCCAGCATTTT

d_gene: TRBD1
abundance: -
j_gene: TRBJ2-6
v_gene: TRBV18
CDR3aa: CASLGTGGDSGANVLTF
CDR3nt: TGTGCCAGCCTTGGGACAGGGGGCGACTCTGGGGCCAACGTCCTGACTTTC

d_gene: -
abundance: once
j_gene: TRBJ1-4
v_gene: TRBV19
CDR3aa: CASSIGQGKEKLFF
CDR3nt: TGTGCCAGTAGTATTGGTCAGGGAAAAGAAAAACTGTTTTTT

d_gene: -
abundance: -
j_gene: TRBJ2-3
v_gene: TRBV10-3
CDR3aa: CAISESGFTDTQYF
CDR3nt: TGTGCCATCAGTGAGTCGGGCTTCACAGATACGCAGTATTTT

d_gene: TRBD1
abundance: -
j_gene: TRBJ1-5
v_gene: TRBV18
CDR3aa: CASSGQGDQPQHF
CDR3nt: TGTGCCAGCTCTGGACAGGGCGACCAGCCCCAGCATTTT

d_gene: -
abundance: -
j_gene: TRBJ1-2
v_gene: TRBV12-5
CDR3aa: CASDDTFNYGYTF
CDR3nt: TGTGCTAGTGACGACACCTTTAACTATGGCTACACCTTC

d_gene: -
abundance: -
j_gene: TRBJ1-2
v_gene: TRBV27
CDR3aa: CASSLTQTGNYGYTF
CDR3nt: TGTGCCAGCAGTTTAACACAAACAGGGAACTATGGCTACACCTTC

d_gene: -
abundance: -
j_gene: TRBJ2-2
v_gene: TRBV5-1
CDR3aa: CASSFEGHGGTGELFF
CDR3nt: TGCGCCAGCAGCTTCGAGGGCCATGGGGGGACCGGGGAGCTGTTTTTT

d_gene: -
abundance: -
j_gene: TRBJ2-1
v_gene: TRBV5-6
CDR3aa: CASSLKFGRAYSYNEQFF
CDR3nt: TGTGCCAGCAGCTTAAAATTTGGGCGGGCCTACTCCTACAATGAGCAGTTCTTC

d_gene: TRBD2
abundance: -
j_gene: TRBJ2-3
v_gene: TRBV5-1
CDR3aa: CASMLAGGPQDTQYF
CDR3nt: TGCGCCAGCATGCTAGCGGGGGGGCCTCAAGATACGCAGTATTTT

d_gene: -
abundance: -
j_gene: TRBJ1-2
v_gene: TRBV27
CDR3aa: CASSFRDRRRGYTF
CDR3nt: TGTGCCAGCAGTTTCCGCGACAGGCGGAGGGGCTACACCTTC

d_gene: -
abundance: few
j_gene: TRBJ2-7
v_gene: TRBV7-9
CDR3aa: CASSFAGLNEQYF
CDR3nt: TGTGCCAGCAGCTTTGCAGGTCTCAACGAGCAGTACTTC

d_gene: -
abundance: -
j_gene: TRBJ1-3
v_gene: TRBV7-2
CDR3aa: CASSPAGVGNTIYF
CDR3nt: TGTGCCAGCAGCCCAGCAGGGGTTGGAAACACCATATATTTT

d_gene: -
abundance: -
j_gene: TRBJ2-5
v_gene: TRBV19
CDR3aa: CASSPKGGEKTQYF
CDR3nt: TGTGCCAGTAGTCCCAAGGGCGGGGAAAAGACCCAGTACTTC

d_gene: TRBD1
abundance: -
j_gene: TRBJ1-2
v_gene: TRBV4-3
CDR3aa: CASSVRDRDYGYTF
CDR3nt: TGCGCCAGCAGCGTCCGGGACAGGGATTATGGCTACACCTTC